Detailed here is one TCR beta chain. Its antigen is currently not known. Base qualities are not provided; no much larger clone lies one nucleotide away. The data were obtained in a study of cytomegalovirus exposure and HLA in healthy donors (dated by TCRdb to 2016 to 2017). Broadly, across the study: In an earlier analysis of 450 to 750 of the donors, 276 Gb of sequence data and 120 million or so unique TCR beta sequences from about 190 million T cells were reported. An early release that covered roughly 600 HLA-typed donors contained approximately 300 gigabases of sequencing data and some 87 million unique TCR sequences. Of the 300 to 450 genotyped donors, roughly 76% were placed in the genetic ancestry cluster associated with self-reported Caucasian donors. The study aimed to test whether signatures of past pathogen exposure could be identified by cataloging public T cell receptors. The study profiled the T cell repertoires of 666 subjects by immunosequencing and related them to cytomegalovirus serostatus. A separate validation cohort of more than 100 different subjects was used in addition to the roughly 620-subject first cohort. The study combined high-throughput TCR immunosequencing, statistical association of individual TCRs with disease status, and machine learning to predict cytomegalovirus infection status. A later analysis re-examined previously published TCR beta repertoires from 610 or so donors and added high-resolution HLA genotyping to investigate patterns of TCR occurrence. In the later analysis, no new phenotypic data were used to find candidate immune exposures; instead, reliance was placed on TCR beta sequences and their occurrence across donors. In an earlier analysis of several hundred of the donors, high-throughput TCR beta sequencing was used to judge whether each TCR beta V gene segment behaved as functional or pseudogenic. Donor age, sex, ethnicity and CMV serostatus were compiled together with the repertoire data. Genome-wide SNP genotypes for about 60% of the roughly 700 donors were used in a later genetic analysis, which treated that subset as a discovery cohort. Every discovery cohort repertoire had been produced on one sequencing platform. Both class I and class II loci were covered by HLA typing, at four-digit resolution. Typing coverage varied by locus: roughly 620-640 donors for A, B, C, DRB1 and DQB1; approximately 500 for DQA1; more than 600 for DPA1; some 470 for DPB1. Because of strong linkage in the cohort, a handful of DR-DQ haplotypes were treated as single units for association and clustering. Among some 410 genotyped donors of the cohort, an average of around 240,000 unique TCR beta nucleotide sequences was sequenced per donor, of which about 18% were non-productive.

The research as a whole found: Only TCR beta chains were sequenced in this cohort, and the absence of alpha or paired-chain data limited detectable features. A cluster of highly shared sequence variants was judged likely to be a technical artifact of the sequencing pipeline. Correlated functional status among segregating V segments might reflect linkage disequilibrium, but an unknown experimental factor could not be ruled out. The classifier was reported to diagnose cytomegalovirus status with high specificity and sensitivity in both the original cohort and the validation cohort. In an earlier analysis of some 500 of the donors, most TCR beta V segments were observed in productive rearrangements about 90% or about 30% of the time, broadly matching IMGT annotations. Assigning TCR associations to individual alleles was difficult when HLA alleles, especially DR and DQ, strongly co-occurred. The authors suggested that the approach could potentially be extended to other disease states and immunological phenotypes. In a later analysis, TCR association rates were found to vary across HLA loci, with the most associated TCRs seen for DRB1 alleles and the fewest for HLA-C alleles. Because HLA typing was missing for some donors at each locus, association tests included only the typed subset. A further reported finding was that TCR beta sequences accurately predicted the HLA-A and HLA-B alleles for most subjects in the first cohort. Immune exposure information for the cohort was limited to CMV serostatus. In a later analysis, HLA-associated TCR beta chains were found to be more clonally expanded and to have lower generation probabilities than equally common non-associated chains. An association between a missense DCLRE1C variant and V-gene and J-gene trimming of TCR beta chains was found in a later genetic analysis and replicated in an independent cohort. Sequencing depth was assumed to be roughly uniform across donors in the presence/absence analyses, though that assumption may not hold. A later analysis associated 17,000 or so TCR beta sequences with specific HLA alleles at a false discovery rate of 0.05. Three of the identified cytomegalovirus-associated TCR beta chains were confirmed in vitro to be specific for cytomegalovirus antigens. A later genetic analysis reported fewer N-insertions in productive TCRs among donors in an Asian-associated ancestry cluster than the roughly 650-donor mean. Some IMGT-functional V segments, including TRBV6-2 and TRBV6-3, could not be told apart with the 87-base-pair reads, so those segments were excluded. Because counts were too low, 15 or so rarely observed V segments, including chromosome 9 orphons, were excluded from the earlier analysis of 587 of the donors. The study listed 150 to 200 TCR beta chains as associated with cytomegalovirus. In a later analysis, most CMV-associated TCR beta chains were found to appear HLA-restricted, with HLA associations seemingly driven largely by CMV exposure. While some public TCRs were present in many individuals, most TCR sequences turned up only very rarely across donors. Several of the top co-occurrence clusters appeared to be linked to parvovirus B19, influenza, CMV and Epstein-Barr virus, according to a later analysis.

The protocol used for the library was the immunoSEQ multiplex PCR assay. For the multiplex PCR, a mixture combining 60 forward primers for TCR Vbeta segments and 13 reverse primers for TCR Jbeta segments was used. The CDR3 region of rearranged TCR beta genes was amplified from genomic DNA by a multiplex PCR assay. On the Illumina HiSeq System, the amplified TCR beta libraries were sequenced as 87-base-pair reads. Per the authors' processing: In a later analysis, roughly 80 million unique TCR beta chains were counted across the roughly 610 repertoires, and roughly 11 million of these chains were shared by at least two donors. Raw reads were error-corrected and collapsed into unique sequences by a nearest-neighbor algorithm in which closely related sequences were merged to remove PCR and sequencing errors. To assign V, D and J gene segments, CDR3 sequences were aligned to IMGT reference sequences. For a sequence to be retained, a match of at least six nucleotides to both a V gene segment and a J gene segment was required. A rearrangement was called productive if the CDR3 had no stop codons and remained in frame with V and J, and every other rearrangement was called non-productive. CDR3 was defined by IMGT convention, running from the second conserved V-encoded cysteine to the conserved J-encoded phenylalanine. Sequences without an unambiguous match to a single V gene segment were excluded from the earlier analysis of a few hundred of the donors. An earlier analysis of just under 600 of the donors called V segments functional above 56.7% productive rearrangements and segregating when the between-donor standard deviation exceeded 5%. To diagnose cytomegalovirus status from the catalog of TCR beta chain sequences, a statistical classification framework was built. In a later analysis, TCR nucleotide sequences were compared against IMGT/GENE-DB human TR gene sequences so that V and J genes could be assigned. The TCRdist pipeline was used in a later analysis to assign CDR3 sequences and most-parsimonious VDJ recombination scenarios. In a later analysis, each TCR beta chain was defined by its CDR3 amino acid sequence together with its V-gene family, and reads lacking a unique V-gene family were excluded. As a way to deal with suspected cross-contamination and a sequencing artifact, a later analysis dropped hundreds of nucleotide sequences that were highly shared and had low generation probability. In a later analysis, a clonal expansion index for each public chain was calculated from normalized within-repertoire ranks of inferred template counts. A later analysis computed generation probabilities with a VDJ recombination model fitted to out-of-frame rearrangements, and checked the results against IGoR. Hypergeometric tests were used in a later analysis to score TCR-TCR, TCR-HLA and TCR-CMV co-occurrence, with a repertoire-size bias correction applied to the TCR pairs. In a later analysis, false discovery rates were estimated by permuting HLA or CMV assignments 20 times. In a later analysis, co-occurring TCRs were grouped using DBSCAN, with TCRdist sequence similarity added in when clustering inside HLA-allele-positive subsets. Co-occurrence clustering excluded repertoires with fewer than 30,000 or more than 120,000 public chains, plus five with anomalous nucleotide sharing. TCRdb took this table from immuneACCESS and kept in-frame rearrangements with V and J called. Such tables lack part of the clones; where checked against another copy, unresolved V genes explain under half of the gap, and the rest is unexplained. That table gives V, J and clone size, and the DNA gave D and trimming. The sample contains about 110,000 clones, roughly 79% of them found a single time. The ten largest clones represent around 1.3% of the sample.

In total, 630 or so healthy bone marrow donors made up the cohort. All cohort members were sampled while nominally healthy, although unrecorded immune exposures were likely present. The donor tested CMV seronegative and was one of the 352 seronegative cohort members. A peripheral blood sample was collected from each donor, and TCR beta sequencing was performed on peripheral blood mononuclear cells. The Qiagen DNeasy Blood Extraction Kit was used to extract genomic DNA from the blood cell samples. The V end gives up 0 bases and the J end 4 bases, leaving 6 bases in the junction not matched to a gene. From its cysteine to its phenylalanine, the CDR3 spans 16 amino acids. CDR3 DNA is the only sequence kept; it has 48 bases, read in frame from the first base. CDR1 is given as SGDLS and CDR2 as YYNGEE, both from the germline V gene.

The specimen was PBMCs. This receptor was taken from a man in his forties in good health and CMV-seronegative. In this chain, TRBV9 is recombined with TRBJ2-5, and 10 junctional nucleotides match TRBD1. The nucleotide sequence reads TGTGCCAGCAGCGTAGCACGGGACAGGGGTCCAGAGACCCAGTACTTC. Its protein product is CASSVARDRGPETQYF. Where the CDR3 stops, the reference TRBV9 and TRBJ2-5 genes take over; the full variable domain is DSGVTQTPKHLITATGQRVTLRCSPRSGDLSVYWYQQSLDQGLQFLIQYYNGEERAKGNILERFSAQQFPDLHSELNLSSLELGDSALYFCASSVARDRGPETQYFGPGTRLLVL.